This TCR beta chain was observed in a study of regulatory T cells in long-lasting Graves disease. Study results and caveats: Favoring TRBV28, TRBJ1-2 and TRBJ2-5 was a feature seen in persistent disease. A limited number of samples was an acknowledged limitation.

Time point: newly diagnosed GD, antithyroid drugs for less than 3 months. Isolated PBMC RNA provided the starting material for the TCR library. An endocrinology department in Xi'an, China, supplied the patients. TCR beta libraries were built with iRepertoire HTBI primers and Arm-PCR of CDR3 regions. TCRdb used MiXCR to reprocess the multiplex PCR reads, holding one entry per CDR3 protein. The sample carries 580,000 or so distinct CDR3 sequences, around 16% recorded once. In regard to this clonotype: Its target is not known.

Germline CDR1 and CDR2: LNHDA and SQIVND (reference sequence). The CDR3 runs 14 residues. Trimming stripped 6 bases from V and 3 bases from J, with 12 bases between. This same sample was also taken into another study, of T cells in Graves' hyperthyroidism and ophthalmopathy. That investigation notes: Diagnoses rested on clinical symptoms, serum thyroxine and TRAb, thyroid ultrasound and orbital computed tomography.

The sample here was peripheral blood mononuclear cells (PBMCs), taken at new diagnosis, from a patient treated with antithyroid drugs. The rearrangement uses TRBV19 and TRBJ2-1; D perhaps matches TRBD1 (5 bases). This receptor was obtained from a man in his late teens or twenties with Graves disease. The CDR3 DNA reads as TGTGCCAGTAGGCCCAGGCAGGGCTACAATGAGCAGTTCTTC. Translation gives CASRPRQGYNEQFF. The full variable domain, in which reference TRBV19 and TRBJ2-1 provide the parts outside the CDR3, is DGGITQSPKYLFRKEGQNVTLSCEQNLNHDAMYWYRQDPGQGLRLIYYSQIVNDFQKGDIAEGYSVSREKKESFPLTVTSAQKNPTAFYLCASRPRQGYNEQFFGPGTRLTVL.